The source of this TCR beta chain is a study of blood T cell repertoires in COVID-19. Source study methods: Amplifying reference gene primers gave estimates of nucleated cell counts. Using immunoSEQ multiplex PCR, the repertoire was profiled, and TCRdb retains in-frame clones only, with some absent. V and J calls and clone size come straight from that table; D and trimming were deduced from the DNA. The sample contains fewer than 25,000 clones, about nine tenths of which appear only once. The germline V and J ends were trimmed by 9 bases and 4 bases, with 18 bases remaining between them. The V gene's germline CDR1 is MNHEY and CDR2 SVGAGI. The CDR3 spans 14 residues.

This rearrangement joins TRBV6-5 to TRBJ2-5, with a tentative D call TRBD1 (6 bases). The receptor was derived from a human donor in a cohort sampled during active COVID-19. The donor label of this sample is uncertain. The sample comprised peripheral blood. Here the CDR3 reads CASAGVEGRETQYF. The CDR3 DNA sequence: TGTGCCAGTGCAGGGGTCGAAGGAAGAGAGACCCAGTACTTC.